These T cell receptor beta chains were read from a single sample in a study of cytomegalovirus exposure and HLA in healthy donors. Sequenced by immunoSEQ multiplex PCR; TCRdb stores in-frame clones only, minus some. The record lists about 64,000 clones, of which the ten most abundant hold less than 4.5%. Input material: PBMCs. The receptors originated from a young woman in good health and CMV-seronegative. Both conserved end residues are part of each CDR3. The order of the fields is CDR3 length, V gene, D gene, J gene, CDR3 DNA, CDR3 protein. D genes are given only for firm matches.

CDR3 length: 13; V gene: TRBV7-8; D gene: -; J gene: TRBJ1-4; CDR3 DNA: TGTGCCAGCGGCCTAACCAGAGGGGAAAAACTGTTTTTT; CDR3 protein: CASGLTRGEKLFF
CDR3 length: 14; V gene: TRBV14; D gene: TRBD1; J gene: TRBJ1-6; CDR3 DNA: TGTGCCAGCAGCCCGGGACAGGGCAATTCACCCCTCCACTTT; CDR3 protein: CASSPGQGNSPLHF
CDR3 length: 13; V gene: TRBV30; D gene: -; J gene: TRBJ2-5; CDR3 DNA: TGTGCCTGGAGTGTGGGGGGACAAGAGACCCAGTACTTC; CDR3 protein: CAWSVGGQETQYF
CDR3 length: 15; V gene: TRBV10-3; D gene: TRBD1; J gene: TRBJ1-2; CDR3 DNA: TGTGCCATCAGAACCGGGACAGGGAGAGACTATGGCTACACCTTC; CDR3 protein: CAIRTGTGRDYGYTF
CDR3 length: 15; V gene: TRBV6-5; D gene: -; J gene: TRBJ1-1; CDR3 DNA: TGTGCCAGCAGTTACGAATTACAGGGAGGGTCTGAAGCTTTCTTT; CDR3 protein: CASSYELQGGSEAFF
CDR3 length: 14; V gene: TRBV6-5; D gene: -; J gene: TRBJ2-7; CDR3 DNA: TGTGCCAGCAGGCCAGGAGTGGAGGCCTACGAGCAGTACTTC; CDR3 protein: CASRPGVEAYEQYF
CDR3 length: 15; V gene: TRBV27; D gene: TRBD2; J gene: TRBJ2-1; CDR3 DNA: TGTGCCAGCAGCCAACGACTAGCGGGAGACAATGAGCAGTTCTTC; CDR3 protein: CASSQRLAGDNEQFF
CDR3 length: 14; V gene: TRBV28; D gene: TRBD1; J gene: TRBJ1-3; CDR3 DNA: TGTGCCAGCAGGGAACAGGGGGATGGAAACACCATATATTTT; CDR3 protein: CASREQGDGNTIYF
CDR3 length: 12; V gene: TRBV25-1; D gene: -; J gene: TRBJ2-7; CDR3 DNA: TGTGCCAGCAGGGACAGCGCCTACGAGCAGTACTTC; CDR3 protein: CASRDSAYEQYF
CDR3 length: 16; V gene: TRBV25-1; D gene: -; J gene: TRBJ2-5; CDR3 DNA: TGTGCCAGCAGGGGGGGTGGCGGAGCAAACGAAGAGACCCAGTACTTC; CDR3 protein: CASRGGGGANEETQYF
CDR3 length: 15; V gene: TRBV10-2; D gene: -; J gene: TRBJ2-1; CDR3 DNA: TGCGCCAGCAGTGAGAGGACATTCATTGTAGATGAGCAGTTCTTC; CDR3 protein: CASSERTFIVDEQFF
CDR3 length: 15; V gene: TRBV4-1; D gene: -; J gene: TRBJ1-2; CDR3 DNA: TGCGCCAGCAGCCAAAAAGACAGAACTAACTATGGCTACACCTTC; CDR3 protein: CASSQKDRTNYGYTF
CDR3 length: 14; V gene: TRBV13; D gene: -; J gene: TRBJ1-1; CDR3 DNA: TGTGCCAGCAGCCTTGGACACTCGAGGACTGAAGCTTTCTTT; CDR3 protein: CASSLGHSRTEAFF
CDR3 length: 14; V gene: TRBV30; D gene: TRBD1; J gene: TRBJ1-1; CDR3 DNA: TGTGCCTGGAGCCCGGGACAGGCGAACACTGAAGCTTTCTTT; CDR3 protein: CAWSPGQANTEAFF
CDR3 length: 13; V gene: TRBV19; D gene: TRBD2; J gene: TRBJ2-2; CDR3 DNA: TGTGCCAGTAGTCCCGAGTGGGGGGGTAAGGATTTTTTT; CDR3 protein: CASSPEWGGKDFF
CDR3 length: 16; V gene: TRBV5-1; D gene: -; J gene: TRBJ1-4; CDR3 DNA: TGCGCCAGCAGCTTGGAAGGTGATGGGACACCAGAAAAACTGTTTTTT; CDR3 protein: CASSLEGDGTPEKLFF
CDR3 length: 14; V gene: TRBV9; D gene: -; J gene: TRBJ2-7; CDR3 DNA: TGTGCCAGCAGCCCAAGACAGGAACCCACATGGCAGTACTTC; CDR3 protein: CASSPRQEPTWQYF
CDR3 length: 13; V gene: TRBV7-6; D gene: -; J gene: TRBJ2-7; CDR3 DNA: TGTGCCAGCAGCTTTATGAGGTCCTACGAGCAGTACTTC; CDR3 protein: CASSFMRSYEQYF
CDR3 length: 15; V gene: TRBV25-1; D gene: TRBD2; J gene: TRBJ2-1; CDR3 DNA: TGTGCCAGCCAGCCTTTTGCGGGGGGGCCTAATGAGCAGTTCTTC; CDR3 protein: CASQPFAGGPNEQFF
CDR3 length: 11; V gene: TRBV11-3; D gene: -; J gene: TRBJ1-1; CDR3 DNA: TGTGCCAGCAGCCCGCGCACTGAAGCTTTCTTT; CDR3 protein: CASSPRTEAFF
CDR3 length: 16; V gene: TRBV5-1; D gene: TRBD1; J gene: TRBJ2-7; CDR3 DNA: TGCGCCAGCAGTCCGGCCGATGGGACAGGGGGCGACGAGCAGTACTTC; CDR3 protein: CASSPADGTGGDEQYF
CDR3 length: 13; V gene: TRBV6-1; D gene: -; J gene: TRBJ2-7; CDR3 DNA: TGTGCCAGCAGTGAAGTCGCATTGGGGTTGGGGGGCTTC; CDR3 protein: CASSEVALGLGGF
CDR3 length: 15; V gene: TRBV7-8; D gene: TRBD2; J gene: TRBJ2-7; CDR3 DNA: TGTGCCAGCAGCCTGGGGACTAGTGATGTCTACGAGCAGTACTTC; CDR3 protein: CASSLGTSDVYEQYF
CDR3 length: 16; V gene: TRBV27; D gene: TRBD1; J gene: TRBJ2-7; CDR3 DNA: TGTGCCAGCAGTCTTACTTTCGTGACAGGGGGCTACGAGCAGTACTTC; CDR3 protein: CASSLTFVTGGYEQYF
CDR3 length: 15; V gene: TRBV30; D gene: -; J gene: TRBJ2-2; CDR3 DNA: TGTGCCTGGAGTGTACCGAGTAGGAGGACCGGGGAGCTGTTTTTT; CDR3 protein: CAWSVPSRRTGELFF
CDR3 length: 13; V gene: TRBV25-1; D gene: -; J gene: TRBJ1-5; CDR3 DNA: TGTGCCAGCAGTGAAATGGAGGGCCAGCCCCAGCATTTT; CDR3 protein: CASSEMEGQPQHF